A few counts support the clone carrying this T cell receptor (beta chain). A single record per CDR3 protein comes from TCRdb applying MiXCR to the 5' RACE reads. This sample has 15,000 to 20,000 distinct CDR3 sequences, with around a quarter found just once. The data were taken from a study of neurological immune-mediated disorders. The V gene's germline CDR1 is DFQATT and CDR2 SNEGSKA (reference sequence). V shed 1 base and J 6 bases; nucleotides not matched to a gene: 6. This CDR3 spans 14 amino acids. This chain uses TRBV20-1 with TRBJ2-3; 8 bases map to TRBD1. This TCR was recovered from a man aged 50 to 59 with HTLV-1-associated myelopathy (HAM/TSP). Sequenced input: PBMCs. CDR3 sequence reads: CSARAAGGMDTQYF. CDR3 in DNA: TGCAGTGCTAGAGCGGCAGGGGGCATGGATACGCAGTATTTT.